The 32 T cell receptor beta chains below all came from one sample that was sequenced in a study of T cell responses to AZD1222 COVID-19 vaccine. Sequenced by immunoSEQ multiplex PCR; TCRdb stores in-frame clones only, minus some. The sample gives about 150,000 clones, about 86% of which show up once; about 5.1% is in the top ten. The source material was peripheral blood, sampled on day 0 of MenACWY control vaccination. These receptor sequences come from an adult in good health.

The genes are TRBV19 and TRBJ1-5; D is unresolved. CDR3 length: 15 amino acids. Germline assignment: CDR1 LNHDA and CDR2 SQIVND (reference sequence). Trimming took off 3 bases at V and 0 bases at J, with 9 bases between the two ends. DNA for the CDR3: TGTGCCAGTAGTATGGGATTTACTAGCAATCAGCCCCAGCATTTT. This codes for CASSMGFTSNQPQHF.

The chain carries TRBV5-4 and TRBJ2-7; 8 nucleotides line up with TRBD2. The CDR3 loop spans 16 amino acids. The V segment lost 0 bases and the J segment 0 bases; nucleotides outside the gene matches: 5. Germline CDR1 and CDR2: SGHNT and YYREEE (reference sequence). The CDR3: CASSLAVAGPSYEQYF. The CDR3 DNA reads TGTGCCAGCAGCTTGGCGGTAGCGGGGCCCTCCTACGAGCAGTACTTC. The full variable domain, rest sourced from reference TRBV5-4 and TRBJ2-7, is ETGVTQSPTHLIKTRGQQVTLRCSSQSGHNTVSWYQQALGQGPQFIFQYYREEENGRGNFPPRFSGLQFPNYSSELNVNALELDDSALYLCASSLAVAGPSYEQYFGPGTRLTVT.

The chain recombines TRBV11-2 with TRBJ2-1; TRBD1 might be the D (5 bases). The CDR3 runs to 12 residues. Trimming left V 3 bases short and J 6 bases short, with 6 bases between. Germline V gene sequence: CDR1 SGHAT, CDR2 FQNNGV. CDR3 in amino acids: CASSFTGNEQFF. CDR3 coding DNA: TGTGCCAGCAGCTTTACAGGCAATGAGCAGTTCTTC.

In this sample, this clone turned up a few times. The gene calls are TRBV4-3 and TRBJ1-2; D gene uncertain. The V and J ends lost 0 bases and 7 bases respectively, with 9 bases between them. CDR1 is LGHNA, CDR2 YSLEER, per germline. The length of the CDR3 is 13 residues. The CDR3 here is CASSQDRRAGYTF. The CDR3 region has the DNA TGCGCCAGCAGCCAAGATCGAAGGGCTGGCTACACCTTC.

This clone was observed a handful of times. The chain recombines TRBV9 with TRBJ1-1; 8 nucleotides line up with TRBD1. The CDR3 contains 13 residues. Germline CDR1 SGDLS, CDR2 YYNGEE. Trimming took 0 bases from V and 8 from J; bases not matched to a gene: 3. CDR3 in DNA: TGTGCCAGCAGCGTAGTTGGGACAGGAGAAGCTTTCTTT. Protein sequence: CASSVVGTGEAFF.

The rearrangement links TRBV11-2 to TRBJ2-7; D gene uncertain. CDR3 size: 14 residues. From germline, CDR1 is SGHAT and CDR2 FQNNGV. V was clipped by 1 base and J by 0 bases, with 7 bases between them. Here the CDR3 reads CASSLGLSSYEQYF. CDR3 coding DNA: TGTGCCAGCAGCTTAGGTCTTAGCTCCTACGAGCAGTACTTC.

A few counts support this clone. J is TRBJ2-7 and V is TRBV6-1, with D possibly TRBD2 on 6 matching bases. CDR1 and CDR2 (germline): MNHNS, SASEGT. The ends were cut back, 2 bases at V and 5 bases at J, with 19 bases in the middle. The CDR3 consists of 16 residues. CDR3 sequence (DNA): TGTGCCAGCAGTGAACCGGATCGGCTAGCGAGTGACGAGCAGTACTTC. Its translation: CASSEPDRLASDEQYF.

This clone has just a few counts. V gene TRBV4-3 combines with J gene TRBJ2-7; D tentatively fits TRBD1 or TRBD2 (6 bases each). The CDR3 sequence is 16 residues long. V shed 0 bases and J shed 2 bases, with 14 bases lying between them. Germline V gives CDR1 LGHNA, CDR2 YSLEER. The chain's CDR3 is CASSQDRKGGTYEQYF. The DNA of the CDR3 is TGCGCCAGCAGCCAAGATCGGAAAGGGGGGACCTACGAGCAGTACTTC.

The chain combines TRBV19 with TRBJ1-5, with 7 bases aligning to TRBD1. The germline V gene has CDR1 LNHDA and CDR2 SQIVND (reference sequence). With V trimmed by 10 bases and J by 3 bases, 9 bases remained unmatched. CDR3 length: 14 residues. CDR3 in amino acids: CATHRGQTNQPQHF. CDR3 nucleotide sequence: TGTGCCACCCACCGGGGACAGACCAATCAGCCCCAGCATTTT.

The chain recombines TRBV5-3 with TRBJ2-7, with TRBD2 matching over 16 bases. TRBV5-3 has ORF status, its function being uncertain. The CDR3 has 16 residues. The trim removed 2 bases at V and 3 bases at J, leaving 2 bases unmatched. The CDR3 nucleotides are TGTGCCAGAAGCTTAGGGACTAGCGGGGGGGACTACGAGCAGTACGTC. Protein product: CARSLGTSGGDYEQYV.

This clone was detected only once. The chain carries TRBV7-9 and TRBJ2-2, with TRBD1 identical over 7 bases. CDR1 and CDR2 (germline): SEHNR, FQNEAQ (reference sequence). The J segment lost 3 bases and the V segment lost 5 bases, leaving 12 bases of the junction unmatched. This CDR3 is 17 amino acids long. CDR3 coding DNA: TGTGCCAGCAGCCCGTCGGGGCAGGGGGTCTACACCGGGGAGCTGTTTTTT. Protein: CASSPSGQGVYTGELFF.

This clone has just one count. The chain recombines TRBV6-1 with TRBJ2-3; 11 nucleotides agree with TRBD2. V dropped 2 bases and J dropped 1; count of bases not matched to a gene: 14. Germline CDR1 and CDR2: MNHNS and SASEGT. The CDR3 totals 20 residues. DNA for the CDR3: TGTGCCAGCAGTGAAAGGGCGTTAGCGGGGGGGCTTGGTGGCACAGATACGCAGTATTTT. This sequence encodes CASSERALAGGLGGTDTQYF.

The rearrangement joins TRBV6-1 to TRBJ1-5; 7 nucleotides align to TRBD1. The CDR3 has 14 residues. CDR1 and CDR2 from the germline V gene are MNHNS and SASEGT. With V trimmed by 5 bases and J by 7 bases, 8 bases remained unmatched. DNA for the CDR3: TGTGCCAGCAGTTTGACAGGGAATCCCCAGCCCCAGCATTTT. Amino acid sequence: CASSLTGNPQPQHF.

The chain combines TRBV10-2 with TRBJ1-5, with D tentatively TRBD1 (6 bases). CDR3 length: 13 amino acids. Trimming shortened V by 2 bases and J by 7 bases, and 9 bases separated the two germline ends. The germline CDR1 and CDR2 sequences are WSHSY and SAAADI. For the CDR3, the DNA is TGCGCCAGCAGTGAGATGGACAGCCAGCCCCAGCATTTT. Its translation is CASSEMDSQPQHF.

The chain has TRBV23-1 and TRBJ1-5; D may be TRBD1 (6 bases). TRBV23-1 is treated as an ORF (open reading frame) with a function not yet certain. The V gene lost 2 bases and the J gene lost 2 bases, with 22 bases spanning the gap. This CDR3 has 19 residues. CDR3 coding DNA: TGCGCCAGCAGTCAAAAGGGGACAAGGGGGGAGTTGGGCAATCAGCCCCAGCATTTT. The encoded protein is CASSQKGTRGELGNQPQHF.

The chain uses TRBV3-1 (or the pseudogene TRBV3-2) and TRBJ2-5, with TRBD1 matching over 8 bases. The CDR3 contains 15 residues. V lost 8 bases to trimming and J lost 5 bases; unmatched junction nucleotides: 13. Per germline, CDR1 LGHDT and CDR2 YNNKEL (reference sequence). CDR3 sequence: CASHNWTSGGETQYF. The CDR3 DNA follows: TGTGCCAGCCACAATTGGACCTCAGGGGGCGAGACCCAGTACTTC.

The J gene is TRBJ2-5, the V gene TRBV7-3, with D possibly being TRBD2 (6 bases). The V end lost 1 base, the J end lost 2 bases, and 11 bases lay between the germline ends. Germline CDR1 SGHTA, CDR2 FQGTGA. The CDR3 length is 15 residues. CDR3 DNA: TGTGCCAGCAGCTTAAACGGGGGTCTACAAGAGACCCAGTACTTC. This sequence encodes CASSLNGGLQETQYF.

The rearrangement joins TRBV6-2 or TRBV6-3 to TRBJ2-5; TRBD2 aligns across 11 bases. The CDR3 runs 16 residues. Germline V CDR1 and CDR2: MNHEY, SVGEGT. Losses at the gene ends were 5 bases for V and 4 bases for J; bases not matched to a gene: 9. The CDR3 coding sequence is TGTGCCAGCAGTCTACATTTAGCGGGAGGGCTAGAGACCCAGTACTTC. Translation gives CASSLHLAGGLETQYF.

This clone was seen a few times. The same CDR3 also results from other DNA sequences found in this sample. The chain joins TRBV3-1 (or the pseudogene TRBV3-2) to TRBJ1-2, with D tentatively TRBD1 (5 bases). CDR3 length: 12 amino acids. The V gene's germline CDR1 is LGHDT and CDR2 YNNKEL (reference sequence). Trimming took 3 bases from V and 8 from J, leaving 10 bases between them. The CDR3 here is CASSQGVGGYTF. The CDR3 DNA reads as TGTGCCAGCAGCCAGGGGGTCGGGGGCTACACCTTC.

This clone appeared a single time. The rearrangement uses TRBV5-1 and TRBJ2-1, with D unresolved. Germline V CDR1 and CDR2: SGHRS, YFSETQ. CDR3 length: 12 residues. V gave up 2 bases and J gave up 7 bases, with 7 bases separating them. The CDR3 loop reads CASSFMENEQFF. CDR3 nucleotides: TGCGCCAGCAGCTTTATGGAGAATGAGCAGTTCTTC. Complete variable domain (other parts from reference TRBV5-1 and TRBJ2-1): KAGVTQTPRYLIKTRGQQVTLSCSPISGHRSVSWYQQTPGQGLQFLFEYFSETQRNKGNFPGRFSGRQFSNSRSEMNVSTLELGDSALYLCASSFMENEQFFGPGTRLTVL.

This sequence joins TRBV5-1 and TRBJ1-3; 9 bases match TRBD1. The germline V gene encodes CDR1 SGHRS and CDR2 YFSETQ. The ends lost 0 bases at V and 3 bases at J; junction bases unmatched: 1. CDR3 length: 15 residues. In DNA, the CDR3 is TGCGCCAGCAGCTTGGTGGGACAGGGTGGAAACACCATATATTTT. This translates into CASSLVGQGGNTIYF.

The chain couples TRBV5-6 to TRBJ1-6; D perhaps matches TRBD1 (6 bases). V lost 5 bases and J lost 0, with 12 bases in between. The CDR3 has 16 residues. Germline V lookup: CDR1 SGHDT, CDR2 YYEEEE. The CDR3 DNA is TGTGCCAGCAGAACTCAGGGGAGCTCCTATAATTCACCCCTCCACTTT. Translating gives CASRTQGSSYNSPLHF.

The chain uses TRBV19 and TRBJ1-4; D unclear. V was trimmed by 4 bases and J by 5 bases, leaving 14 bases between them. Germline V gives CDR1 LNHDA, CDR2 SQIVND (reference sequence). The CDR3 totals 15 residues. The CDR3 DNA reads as TGTGCCAGTAGTAGCGTCGACGCCTGGAATGAAAAACTGTTTTTT. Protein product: CASSSVDAWNEKLFF.

CDR3 nucleotide sequence: TGTGCCAGCAGTTTAGGAACAATTACAGGGATGGGAAGCTATGGCTACACCTTC. Its translation: CASSLGTITGMGSYGYTF. This chain connects TRBV28 to TRBJ1-2; TRBD1 might be the D (6 bases). The CDR3 contains 18 residues. Germline V gene lookup returns CDR1 MDHEN and CDR2 SYDVKM. Trimming stripped 2 bases from V and 4 bases from J, with 23 bases between.

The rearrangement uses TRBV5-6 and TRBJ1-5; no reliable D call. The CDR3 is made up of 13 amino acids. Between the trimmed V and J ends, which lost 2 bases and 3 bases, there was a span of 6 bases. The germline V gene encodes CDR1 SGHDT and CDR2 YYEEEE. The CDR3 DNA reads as TGTGCCAGCAGCTTTGCTGACAATCAGCCCCAGCATTTT. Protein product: CASSFADNQPQHF. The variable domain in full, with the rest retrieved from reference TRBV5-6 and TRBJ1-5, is DAGVTQSPTHLIKTRGQQVTLRCSPKSGHDTVSWYQQALGQGPQFIFQYYEEEERQRGNFPDRFSGHQFPNYSSELNVNALLLGDSALYLCASSFADNQPQHFGDGTRLSIL.

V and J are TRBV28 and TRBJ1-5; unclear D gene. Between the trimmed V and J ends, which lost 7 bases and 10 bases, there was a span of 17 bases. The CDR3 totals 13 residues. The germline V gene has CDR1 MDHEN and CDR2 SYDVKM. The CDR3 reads CASTNMLVSPQHF. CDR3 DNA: TGTGCCAGCACCAATATGTTGGTTTCCCCCCAGCATTTT.

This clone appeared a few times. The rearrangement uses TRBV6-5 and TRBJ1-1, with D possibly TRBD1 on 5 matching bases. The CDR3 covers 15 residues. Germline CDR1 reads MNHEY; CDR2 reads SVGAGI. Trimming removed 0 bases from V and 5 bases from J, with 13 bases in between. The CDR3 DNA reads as TGTGCCAGCAGTTACTCCCACAGGCTAGGGACTGAAGCTTTCTTT. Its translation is CASSYSHRLGTEAFF.

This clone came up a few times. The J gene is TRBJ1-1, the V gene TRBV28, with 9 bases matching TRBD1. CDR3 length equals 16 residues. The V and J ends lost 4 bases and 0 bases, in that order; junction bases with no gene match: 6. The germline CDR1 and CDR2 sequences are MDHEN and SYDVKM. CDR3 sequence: CASSSGTGLLNTEAFF. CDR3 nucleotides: TGTGCCAGCAGTTCCGGGACAGGGCTCTTGAACACTGAAGCTTTCTTT.

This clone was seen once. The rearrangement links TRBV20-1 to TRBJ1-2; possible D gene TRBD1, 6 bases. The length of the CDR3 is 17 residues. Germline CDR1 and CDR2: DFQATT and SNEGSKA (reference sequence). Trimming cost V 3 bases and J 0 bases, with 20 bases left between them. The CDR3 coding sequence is TGCAGTGCTAGTCGCACTCAGGGGTTATTAGCTAACTATGGCTACACCTTC. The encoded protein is CSASRTQGLLANYGYTF.

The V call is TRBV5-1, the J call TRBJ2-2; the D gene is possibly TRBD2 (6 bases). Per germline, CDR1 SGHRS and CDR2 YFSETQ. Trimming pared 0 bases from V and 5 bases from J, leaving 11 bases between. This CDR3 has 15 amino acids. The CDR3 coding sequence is TGCGCCAGCAGCTTGGAGGGCGGGGCTACCGGGGAGCTGTTTTTT. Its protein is CASSLEGGATGELFF.

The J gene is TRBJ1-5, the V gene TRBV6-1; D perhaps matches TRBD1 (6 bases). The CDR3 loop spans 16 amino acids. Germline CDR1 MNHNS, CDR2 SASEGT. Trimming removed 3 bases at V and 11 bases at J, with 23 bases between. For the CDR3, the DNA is TGTGCCAGCAGTGAGCTGATTACAGGGCTTAAGGGGTCCCAGCATTTT. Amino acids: CASSELITGLKGSQHF.

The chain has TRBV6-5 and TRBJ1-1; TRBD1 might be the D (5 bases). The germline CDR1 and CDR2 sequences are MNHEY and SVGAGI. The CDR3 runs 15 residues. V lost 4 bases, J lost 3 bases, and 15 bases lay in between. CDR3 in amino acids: CASSSMGGPYTEAFF. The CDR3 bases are TGTGCCAGCAGTTCTATGGGGGGACCCTACACTGAAGCTTTCTTT.